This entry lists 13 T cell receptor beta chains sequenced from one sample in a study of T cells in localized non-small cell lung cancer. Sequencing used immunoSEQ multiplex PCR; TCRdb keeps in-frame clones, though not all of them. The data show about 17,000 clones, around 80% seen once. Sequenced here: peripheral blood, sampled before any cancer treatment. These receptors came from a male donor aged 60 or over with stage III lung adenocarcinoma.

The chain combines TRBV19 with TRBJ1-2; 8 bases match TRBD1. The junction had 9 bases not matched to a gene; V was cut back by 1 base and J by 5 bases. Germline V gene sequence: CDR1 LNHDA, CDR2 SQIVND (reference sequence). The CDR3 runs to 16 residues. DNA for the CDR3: TGTGCCAGTAGTATAGCATTGCGGACAGGGATTTATGGCTACACCTTC. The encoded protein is CASSIALRTGIYGYTF.

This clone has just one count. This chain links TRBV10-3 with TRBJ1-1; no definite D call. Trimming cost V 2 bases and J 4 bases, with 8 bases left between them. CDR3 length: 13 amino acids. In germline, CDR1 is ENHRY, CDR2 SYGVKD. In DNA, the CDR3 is TGTGCCATCAGTGAGGGCCTGGGCACTGAAGCTTTCTTT. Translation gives CAISEGLGTEAFF.

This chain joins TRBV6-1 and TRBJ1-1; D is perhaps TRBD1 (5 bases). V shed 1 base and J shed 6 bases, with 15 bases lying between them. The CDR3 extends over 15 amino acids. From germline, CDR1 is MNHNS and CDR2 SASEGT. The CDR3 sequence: CASSEGGAGNAEAFF. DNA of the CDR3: TGTGCCAGCAGTGAAGGAGGGGCAGGGAATGCTGAAGCTTTCTTT.

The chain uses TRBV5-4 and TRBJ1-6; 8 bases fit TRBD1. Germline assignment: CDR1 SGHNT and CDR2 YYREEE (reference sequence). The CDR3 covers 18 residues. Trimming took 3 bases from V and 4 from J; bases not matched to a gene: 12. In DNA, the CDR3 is TGTGCCAGCAGCTCCCCCAGGACAGGGCCTGGGTATAATTCACCCCTCCACTTT. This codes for CASSSPRTGPGYNSPLHF.

CDR3 residues: CASSLGRKDAEAFF. In DNA form, the CDR3 reads TGCGCCAGCAGCTTGGGTAGGAAGGATGCTGAAGCTTTCTTT. The rearrangement links TRBV5-1 to TRBJ1-1; the D is unclear. CDR1 is SGHRS and CDR2 is YFSETQ in the germline V gene. The length of the CDR3 is 14 residues. Trimming stripped 0 bases from V and 6 bases from J, with 12 bases between.

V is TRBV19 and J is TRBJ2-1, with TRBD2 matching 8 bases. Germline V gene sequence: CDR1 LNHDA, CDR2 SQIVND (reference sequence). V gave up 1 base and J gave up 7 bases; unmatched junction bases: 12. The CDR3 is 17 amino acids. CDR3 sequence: CASSIGSAGAKGNEQFF. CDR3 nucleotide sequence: TGTGCCAGTAGTATAGGGTCAGCGGGGGCTAAAGGGAATGAGCAGTTCTTC. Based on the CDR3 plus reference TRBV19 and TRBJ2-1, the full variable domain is DGGITQSPKYLFRKEGQNVTLSCEQNLNHDAMYWYRQDPGQGLRLIYYSQIVNDFQKGDIAEGYSVSREKKESFPLTVTSAQKNPTAFYLCASSIGSAGAKGNEQFFGPGTRLTVL.

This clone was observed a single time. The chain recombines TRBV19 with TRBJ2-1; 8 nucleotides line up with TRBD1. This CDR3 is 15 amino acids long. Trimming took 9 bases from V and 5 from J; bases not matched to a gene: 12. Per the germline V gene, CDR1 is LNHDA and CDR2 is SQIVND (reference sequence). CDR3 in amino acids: CASNPAGGGHNEQFF. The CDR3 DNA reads TGTGCCAGCAACCCAGCAGGGGGCGGTCACAATGAGCAGTTCTTC.

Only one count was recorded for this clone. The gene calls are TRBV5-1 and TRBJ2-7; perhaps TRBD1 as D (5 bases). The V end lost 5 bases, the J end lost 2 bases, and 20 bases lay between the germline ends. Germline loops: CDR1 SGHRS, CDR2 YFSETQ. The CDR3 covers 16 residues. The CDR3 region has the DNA TGCGCCAGCAGTTTTGGCGCACAGGTTCGCACCTACGAGCAGTACTTC. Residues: CASSFGAQVRTYEQYF. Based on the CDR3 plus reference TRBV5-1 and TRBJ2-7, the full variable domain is KAGVTQTPRYLIKTRGQQVTLSCSPISGHRSVSWYQQTPGQGLQFLFEYFSETQRNKGNFPGRFSGRQFSNSRSEMNVSTLELGDSALYLCASSFGAQVRTYEQYFGPGTRLTVT.

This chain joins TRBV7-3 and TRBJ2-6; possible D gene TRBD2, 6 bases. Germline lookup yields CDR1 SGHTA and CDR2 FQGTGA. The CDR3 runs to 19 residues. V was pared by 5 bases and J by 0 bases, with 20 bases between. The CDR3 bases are TGTGCCAGCAGCCCGGCGGCGGGGACGGGCCTCTCTGGGGCCAACGTCCTGACTTTC. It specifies CASSPAAGTGLSGANVLTF. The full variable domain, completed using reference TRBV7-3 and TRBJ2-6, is GAGVSQTPSNKVTEKGKYVELRCDPISGHTALYWYRQSLGQGPEFLIYFQGTGAADDSGLPNDRFFAVRPEGSVSTLKIQRTERGDSAVYLCASSPAAGTGLSGANVLTFGAGSRLTVL.

The CDR3 sequence is CASSPDRAGRYEQYF. The CDR3 coding sequence is TGTGCCAGCAGTCCGGACAGGGCGGGCCGGTACGAGCAGTACTTC. The chain uses TRBV2 and TRBJ2-7; TRBD1 aligns across 8 bases. The CDR3 consists of 15 residues. Per the germline V gene, CDR1 is SNHLY and CDR2 is FYNNEI. Losses at the gene ends were 5 bases for V and 4 bases for J; bases not matched to a gene: 10.

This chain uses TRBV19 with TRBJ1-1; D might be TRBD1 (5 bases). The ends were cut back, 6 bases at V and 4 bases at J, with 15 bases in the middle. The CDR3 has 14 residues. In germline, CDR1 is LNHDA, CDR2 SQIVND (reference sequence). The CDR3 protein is CASRFPRDGTEAFF. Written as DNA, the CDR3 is TGTGCCAGTAGATTCCCCCGGGACGGCACTGAAGCTTTCTTT.

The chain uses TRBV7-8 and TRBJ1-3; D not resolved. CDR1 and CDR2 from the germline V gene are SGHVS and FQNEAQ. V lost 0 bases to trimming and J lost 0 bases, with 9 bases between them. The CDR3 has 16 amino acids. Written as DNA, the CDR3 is TGTGCCAGCAGCTTAGCTCCGCGGTACTCTGGAAACACCATATATTTT. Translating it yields CASSLAPRYSGNTIYF.

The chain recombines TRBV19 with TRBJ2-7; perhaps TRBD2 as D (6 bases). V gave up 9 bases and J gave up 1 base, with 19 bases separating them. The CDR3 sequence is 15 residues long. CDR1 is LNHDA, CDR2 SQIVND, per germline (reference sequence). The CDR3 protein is CASRRSGDPSYEQYF. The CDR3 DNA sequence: TGTGCCAGCCGTAGGTCGGGGGACCCGTCCTACGAGCAGTACTTC.